Below are 29 T cell receptor beta chains sequenced from a single sample in a study of T cells in Graves' hyperthyroidism and ophthalmopathy. Amplified TCR beta CDR3 regions derived from RNA transcripts. Using the HTBI primer set, a first-round RT-PCR was run on the TCR CDR3. TCRdb redid the calling of the multiplex PCR reads with MiXCR, one entry per CDR3 protein. Of nearly 750,000 distinct CDR3 sequences in the sample, over 35% were seen once. What was sequenced was blood. Receptors were obtained from a woman aged 35 to 49 with Graves' hyperthyroidism.

Comment on this clonotype: Here the CDR3 omits its conserved ending phenylalanine or tryptophan, so a read error is the likely source. The DNA is left out, because the CDR3 cannot be placed on it with certainty; the CDR3 is given as TCRdb lists it. The chain links TRBV5-5 to TRBJ1-2. The germline V gene encodes CDR1 SGHKS and CDR2 YYEKEE (reference sequence). With termini counted, the CDR3 has 8 amino acids. This CDR3 reads CASSNDAA.

This clonotype was counted between two and nine times. CDR3 loop: CASSRQGFSGANVLTF. CDR3 coding DNA: TGTGCCAGCAGCCGGCAGGGGTTCTCTGGGGCCAACGTCCTGACTTTC. This rearrangement joins TRBV7-2 to TRBJ2-6, with D tentatively TRBD1 (6 bases). V lost 5 bases, J lost 0 bases, and 11 bases lay in between. CDR1 and CDR2 from the germline V gene are SGHTA and FQGNSA. The CDR3 consists of 16 residues. Complete variable domain (other parts from reference TRBV7-2 and TRBJ2-6): GAGVSQSPSNKVTEKGKDVELRCDPISGHTALYWYRQSLGQGLEFLIYFQGNSAPDKSGLPSDRFSAERTGGSVSTLTIQRTQQEDSAVYLCASSRQGFSGANVLTFGAGSRLTVL.

The CDR3 spells CASSDSSQGGKYGYTF. The CDR3 bases are TGTGCCAGCAGCGATAGTTCCCAGGGAGGGAAGTATGGCTACACCTTC. The gene calls are TRBV7-8 and TRBJ1-2, with D perhaps TRBD1 (5 bases). Trimming left V 5 bases short and J 5 bases short, with 21 bases between. CDR1 and CDR2 from the germline V gene are SGHVS and FQNEAQ. The CDR3 extends over 16 amino acids.

Many counts were recorded for this clonotype. The V call is TRBV10-3, the J call TRBJ1-1; perhaps TRBD1 as D (5 bases). The germline V gene has CDR1 ENHRY and CDR2 SYGVKD. V shed 2 bases and J shed 1 base, with 14 bases lying between them. This CDR3 spans 16 amino acids. CDR3 protein: CAISEPAGRGNTEAFF. In nucleotides, the CDR3 is TGTGCCATCAGTGAGCCCGCCGGGAGGGGGAACACTGAAGCTTTCTTT.

This clonotype has more than one count but fewer than ten. V and J are TRBV5-6 and TRBJ2-7, with unresolved D. CDR1 is SGHDT, CDR2 YYEEEE, per germline. The CDR3 runs 16 residues. Trimming left V 6 bases short and J 0 bases short, with 19 bases between. CDR3 region: CASTDMQAFPSYEQYF. The DNA of the CDR3 is TGTGCCAGCACCGACATGCAGGCATTCCCCTCCTACGAGCAGTACTTC.

This chain connects TRBV20-1 to TRBJ1-2; D is unclear. The germline CDR1 and CDR2 sequences are DFQATT and SNEGSKA (reference sequence). The germline V and J ends were trimmed by 6 bases and 2 bases, with 13 bases remaining between them. CDR3 length equals 13 residues. CDR3 nucleotides: TGCAGTGCCACTCCGGGCCCGAACTATGGCTACACCTTC. It specifies CSATPGPNYGYTF.

This clonotype has just a few counts. The chain has TRBV7-8 and TRBJ1-6; D is unresolved. The germline gives CDR1 SGHVS, CDR2 FQNEAQ. Trimming took 6 bases from V and 0 from J, leaving 9 bases between them. The CDR3 spans 15 residues. This CDR3 reads CASRLGSSYNSPLHF. The CDR3 DNA reads TGTGCCAGCAGGCTGGGGAGCTCCTATAATTCACCCCTCCACTTT.

The V call is TRBV29-1, the J call TRBJ1-5; possibly TRBD1 for D (5 bases). Between the trimmed V and J ends, which lost 4 bases and 0 bases, there was a span of 10 bases. The CDR3 loop spans 14 amino acids. The V gene's germline CDR1 is SQVTM and CDR2 ANQGSEA. The CDR3 nucleotides are TGCAGCGTTGGACAGTCAAATAGCAATCAGCCCCAGCATTTT. Amino acid sequence: CSVGQSNSNQPQHF. The full variable domain, with the rest looked up from reference TRBV29-1 and TRBJ1-5, is SAVISQKPSRDICQRGTSLTIQCQVDSQVTMMFWYRQQPGQSLTLIATANQGSEATYESGFVIDKFPISRPNLTFSTLTVSNMSPEDSSIYLCSVGQSNSNQPQHFGDGTRLSIL.

This clonotype was detected ten times or more. The rearrangement links TRBV2 to TRBJ1-5; the D is unclear. This CDR3 region has 14 residues. Trimming pared 4 bases from V and 3 bases from J, leaving 10 bases between. Germline lookup yields CDR1 SNHLY and CDR2 FYNNEI. The CDR3 spells CASSVLLLNQPQHF. CDR3 nucleotides: TGTGCCAGCAGTGTTCTCCTACTCAATCAGCCCCAGCATTTT.

V and J are TRBV6-6 and TRBJ2-2; D is undetermined. The CDR3 runs to 16 residues. V lost 5 bases and J 7 bases, leaving 20 bases between the germline ends. CDR1 and CDR2 from the germline V gene are MNHNY and SVGAGI (reference sequence). The CDR3 region is CASSDRASRWGGELFF. The DNA for the CDR3 is TGTGCCAGCAGTGACCGGGCCTCTCGGTGGGGCGGGGAGCTGTTTTTT.

The CDR3: CASSLGGGPADTQYF. The CDR3 DNA is TGTGCCAGCAGCTTAGGGGGGGGGCCGGCAGATACGCAGTATTTT. The rearrangement uses TRBV7-6 and TRBJ2-3, with D maybe TRBD2 (7 bases). The CDR3 is made up of 15 amino acids. The germline V and J ends were trimmed by 1 base and 4 bases, with 12 bases remaining between them. CDR1 and CDR2 from the germline V gene are SGHVS and FNYEAQ.

The J gene is TRBJ1-1, the V gene TRBV6-5, with 12 bases that match TRBD1. Germline assignment: CDR1 MNHEY and CDR2 SVGAGI. The CDR3 extends over 15 amino acids. The junction had 7 bases not matched to a gene; V was cut back by 6 bases and J by 5 bases. CDR3 amino acids: CASRPGTGGRTEAFF. CDR3 nucleotide sequence: TGTGCCAGCAGACCCGGGACAGGGGGCCGGACTGAAGCTTTCTTT.

The chain is built from TRBV2 and TRBJ2-3; 8 bases are a match to TRBD1. The CDR3 totals 16 residues. V shed 6 bases, J shed 2 bases, and the junction held 10 bases outside the gene matches. Germline V gene data show CDR1 as SNHLY and CDR2 as FYNNEI. CDR3 in amino acids: CASSQRQGTHTDTQYF. CDR3 in DNA: TGTGCCAGCAGCCAACGACAGGGGACGCACACAGATACGCAGTATTTT.

This chain links TRBV11-1 with TRBJ1-1; 9 positions match TRBD1. Germline values: CDR1 SGHAT, CDR2 FQDESV (reference sequence). The CDR3 is 15 residues long. The junction had 6 bases not matched to a gene; V was cut back by 7 bases and J by 0 bases. CDR3 sequence reads: CASTRTGAMNTEAFF. DNA for the CDR3: TGTGCCAGCACCCGGACAGGGGCTATGAACACTGAAGCTTTCTTT.

In its sample, this clonotype was seen many times. The chain links TRBV19 to TRBJ1-3, with a weak D call TRBD1 (5 bases). This CDR3 spans 14 amino acids. Trimming removed 8 bases at V and 0 bases at J, with 11 bases between. Germline lookup yields CDR1 LNHDA and CDR2 SQIVND (reference sequence). This CDR3 reads CASGDDSSGNTIYF. The CDR3 DNA follows: TGTGCCAGTGGCGATGACAGCTCTGGAAACACCATATATTTT.

This clonotype was recorded at least ten times. J is TRBJ2-5 and V is TRBV12-3 or TRBV12-4; TRBD2 matches at 9 bases. With 6 bases clipped from V and 5 bases from J, the junction kept 7 bases outside the gene matches. CDR3 size: 14 residues. The CDR3 reads CASSRSGGGETQYF. The DNA for the CDR3 is TGTGCCAGCAGCCGTAGCGGGGGAGGGGAGACCCAGTACTTC.

This clonotype has more than one count but fewer than ten. One end of the junction varies from germline; a read error may be responsible. The genes are TRBV10-3 and TRBJ1-3; 10 positions agree with TRBD1. This CDR3 comprises 17 residues. Germline CDR1 ENHRY, CDR2 SYGVKD. The CDR3, as DNA: TGTGCCATCAGTGAGATGGAGACAGGGGGCTTTGGAAACACCACATGTTTT. It encodes CAISEMETGGFGNTTCF.

A remark on this clonotype: Since a much larger clone is just one base distant, this may be a read error. The chain recombines TRBV10-3 with TRBJ2-7; D is unresolved. CDR1 is ENHRY and CDR2 is SYGVKD in the germline V gene. The CDR3 is 14 amino acids. The CDR3 DNA follows: TGTGCCATCAGTGAGTCGACATCTCTCGTGGAGCAGCACTTC. Its translation is CAISESTSLVEQHF.

The J gene is TRBJ2-5, the V gene TRBV19; 8 bases map to TRBD2. The CDR3 contains 15 residues. Germline CDR1 and CDR2: LNHDA and SQIVND (reference sequence). The ends lost 9 bases at V and 5 bases at J; junction bases unmatched: 14. The CDR3, as DNA: TGTGCCAGCAGCTATTGGGCGGGAGGCGGGGAGACCCAGTACTTC. Encoded protein: CASSYWAGGGETQYF. Using reference TRBV19 and TRBJ2-5 for the parts outside the CDR3, the full variable domain is DGGITQSPKYLFRKEGQNVTLSCEQNLNHDAMYWYRQDPGQGLRLIYYSQIVNDFQKGDIAEGYSVSREKKESFPLTVTSAQKNPTAFYLCASSYWAGGGETQYFGPGTRLLVL.

This clonotype turned up a few times. The chain employs TRBV12-5 and TRBJ2-2; D remains unclear. V was shortened by 3 bases and J by 6 bases, with 5 bases between the two germline ends. Germline CDR1 reads LGHNT; CDR2 reads FRNRAP. The CDR3 is 12 residues long. Here the CDR3 reads CASGFNAGELFF. In nucleotides, the CDR3 is TGTGCTAGTGGTTTTAATGCCGGGGAGCTGTTTTTT.

This sequence joins TRBV7-2 and TRBJ2-3, with TRBD2 matching over 11 bases. The germline CDR1 and CDR2 sequences are SGHTA and FQGNSA. Losses at the gene ends were 6 bases for V and 3 bases for J; bases not matched to a gene: 2. The CDR3 consists of 14 residues. In nucleotides, the CDR3 is TGTGCCAGCAGGGCTAGCGGGGGGACAGATACGCAGTATTTT. Translation: CASRASGGTDTQYF.

The CDR3, as DNA: TGTGCCAGCAGTTGGGGGATTTATGGCTACACCTTC. Protein sequence: CASSWGIYGYTF. The chain links TRBV28 to TRBJ1-2; tentatively, D is TRBD1 (5 bases). In germline, CDR1 is MDHEN, CDR2 SYDVKM. CDR3 length: 12 residues. Trimming took off 4 bases at V and 5 bases at J, with 8 bases between the two ends.

This clonotype was recorded at least ten times. The chain couples TRBV15 to TRBJ2-5; D ambiguous. The CDR3 covers 13 residues. Per germline, CDR1 LNHNV and CDR2 YYDKDF (reference sequence). Between the trimmed V and J ends, which lost 0 bases and 5 bases, there was a span of 7 bases. CDR3 protein: CATSRDRRETQYF. The DNA for the CDR3 is TGTGCCACCAGCAGAGATCGACGGGAGACCCAGTACTTC.

The sample holds many counts of this clonotype. J is TRBJ1-6 and V is TRBV2; unclear D gene. Germline V gives CDR1 SNHLY, CDR2 FYNNEI. V lost 7 bases and J 5 bases, leaving 18 bases between the germline ends. The CDR3 runs to 16 residues. The CDR3 bases are TGTGCCAGCAAGGTCAGCCTAGACCCCAATAATTCACCCCTCCACTTT. Translating it yields CASKVSLDPNNSPLHF.

The chain recombines TRBV27 with TRBJ2-5; 8 bases are shared with TRBD1. The V gene's germline CDR1 is MNHEY and CDR2 SMNVEV (reference sequence). The V segment lost 6 bases and the J segment 1 base; nucleotides outside the gene matches: 7. The CDR3 totals 15 residues. In DNA form, the CDR3 reads TGTGCCAGCAGCCGGGGACAGGATGGCCAAGAGACCCAGTACTTC. Translation gives CASSRGQDGQETQYF.

This sequence joins TRBV6-5 and TRBJ1-5; D possibly corresponds to TRBD1 (6 bases). Germline CDR1 reads MNHEY; CDR2 reads SVGAGI. Trimming removed 4 bases at V and 5 bases at J, with 15 bases between. The CDR3 has 15 residues. This chain's CDR3 is CASSSGQGRYQPQHF. CDR3 bases: TGTGCCAGCAGTTCCGGCCAGGGGCGGTATCAGCCCCAGCATTTT.

This clonotype was found a few times. V gene TRBV5-1 combines with J gene TRBJ1-1, with a tentative D call TRBD1 (5 bases). This CDR3 contains 16 residues. Per germline, CDR1 SGHRS and CDR2 YFSETQ. The V end lost 3 bases, the J end lost 0 bases, and 15 bases lay between the germline ends. The CDR3 nucleotides are TGCGCCAGCAGCTACACATCGGGGCTAATGAACACTGAAGCTTTCTTT. Translation: CASSYTSGLMNTEAFF.

The chain uses TRBV7-2 and TRBJ2-7; D remains unclear. CDR1 SGHTA and CDR2 FQGNSA come from the germline V gene. With 5 bases removed from V and 3 bases from J, the gap between germline ends came to 11 bases. The CDR3 spans 13 residues. The CDR3 DNA follows: TGTGCCAGCAGCCCCGACTGGGGCTACGAGCAGTACTTC. It encodes CASSPDWGYEQYF.

The V gene is TRBV19, the J gene TRBJ2-2, with D perhaps TRBD2 (6 bases). CDR3 length: 15 amino acids. The germline V gene encodes CDR1 LNHDA and CDR2 SQIVND (reference sequence). The ends were cut back, 5 bases at V and 5 bases at J, with 15 bases in the middle. CDR3 protein: CASSFRESLTGELFF. The CDR3 DNA reads as TGTGCCAGTAGTTTCCGGGAGTCTCTAACCGGGGAGCTGTTTTTT.